This entry describes one T cell receptor beta chain. The data belong to a study of spatial heterogeneity in lung cancer. TCRdb passed the 5' RACE reads through MiXCR, listing each CDR3 protein once. The repertoire holds roughly 72,000 distinct CDR3 sequences, roughly 9% seen once, with around 1.9% in the top ten. As to time point: blood at routine non-recurrence follow-up after resection. The TCR comes from a female donor with early-stage non-small cell lung cancer. Sequencing used PBMCs, obtained at follow-up.

In nucleotides, the CDR3 is TGCGCCAGCAGCTTATATGGGAGCCCGAACACTGAAGCTTTCTTT. Translated, it gives CASSLYGSPNTEAFF. The chain couples TRBV5-1 to TRBJ1-1, with no clear D. This CDR3 spans 15 amino acids. V lost 2 bases, J lost 1 base, and 12 bases lay in between. The V gene's germline CDR1 is SGHRS and CDR2 YFSETQ.